The 10 T cell receptor beta chains listed next were all sequenced from one sample in a study of blood T cell repertoires in COVID-19. Clones were read by immunoSEQ multiplex PCR, and TCRdb kept only the in-frame ones, dropping some. The table records 250,000 to 350,000 clones, 85% of them present only once. Sequencing was carried out using PBMCs or T cells enriched from blood (not recorded which). These receptors were taken from a woman aged 50 to 60 who had recovered from COVID-19.

V and J are TRBV29-1 and TRBJ1-4; 7 positions match TRBD1. Germline trimming cut 5 bases from V and 4 bases from J; bases unmatched to any gene: 4. CDR1 and CDR2 (germline): SQVTM, ANQGSEA. The CDR3 is 13 residues long. The CDR3 DNA reads TGCAGCGTTACGGACAGGAATAATGAAAAACTGTTTTTT. This sequence encodes CSVTDRNNEKLFF.

The rearrangement joins TRBV27 to TRBJ2-7; 9 nucleotides line up with TRBD2. The CDR3 covers 12 residues. The germline CDR1 and CDR2 sequences are MNHEY and SMNVEV (reference sequence). Trimming at V came to 8 bases and at J to 5 bases, leaving 4 bases not matched to a gene. The CDR3: CASWTSAHEQYF. The CDR3 nucleotides are TGTGCCAGCTGGACTAGCGCCCACGAGCAGTACTTC.

CDR3 region: CATSREIANTGELFF. The CDR3 DNA is TGTGCCACCAGCAGAGAAATCGCGAACACCGGGGAGCTGTTTTTT. The chain joins TRBV15 to TRBJ2-2; D is uncertain. This CDR3 contains 15 residues. CDR1 and CDR2 (germline): LNHNV, YYDKDF (reference sequence). Deletions cut 0 bases from V and 0 bases from J, with 5 bases between.

This chain uses TRBV4-1 with TRBJ1-2; 8 bases are shared with TRBD1. Germline values: CDR1 MGHRA, CDR2 YSYEKL. The CDR3 has 16 amino acids. V was clipped by 0 bases and J by 7 bases; unmatched bases: 10. DNA of the CDR3: TGCGCCAGCAGCCAAGAAGGACAGGGAGGGTGGAGTGGCTACACCTTC. Its translation is CASSQEGQGGWSGYTF.

V gene TRBV28 combines with J gene TRBJ1-5; no reliable D call. Trimming cost V 4 bases and J 2 bases, with 9 bases left between them. Germline V CDR1 and CDR2: MDHEN, SYDVKM. The CDR3 consists of 14 residues. This CDR3 reads CASSSRSGNQPQHF. DNA of the CDR3: TGTGCCAGCAGTTCGCGGTCAGGCAATCAGCCCCAGCATTTT.

The chain uses TRBV6-5 and TRBJ1-6; tentative D call: TRBD1 (6 bases). This CDR3 comprises 15 residues. V was cut by 2 bases and J by 5 bases, with 10 bases left in between. Per germline, CDR1 MNHEY and CDR2 SVGAGI. CDR3 sequence reads: CASSYEQGHNSPLHF. CDR3 bases: TGTGCCAGCAGTTACGAACAGGGCCATAATTCACCCCTCCACTTT.

The chain links TRBV28 to TRBJ1-5, with a weak D call TRBD1 (5 bases). Germline assignment: CDR1 MDHEN and CDR2 SYDVKM. This CDR3 comprises 16 residues. With 3 bases removed from V and 4 bases from J, the gap between germline ends came to 16 bases. CDR3 DNA sequence: TGTGCCAGCAGTTTCCAGGGACGGGGGGAAAATCAGCCCCAGCATTTT. It yields the protein CASSFQGRGENQPQHF. The whole variable domain, filled in from reference TRBV28 and TRBJ1-5, reads DVKVTQSSRYLVKRTGEKVFLECVQDMDHENMFWYRQDPGLGLRLIYFSYDVKMKEKGDIPEGYSVSREKKERFSLILESASTNQTSMYLCASSFQGRGENQPQHFGDGTRLSIL.

This clone has just a few counts. This rearrangement joins TRBV19 to TRBJ2-3; possible D gene TRBD1, 5 bases. Germline CDR1 and CDR2: LNHDA and SQIVND (reference sequence). The CDR3 consists of 13 residues. Trimming shortened V by 5 bases and J by 7 bases, and 13 bases separated the two germline ends. The CDR3 nucleotides are TGTGCCAGTAGTCCATCCAGGGAAAATACGCAGTATTTT. Translating it yields CASSPSRENTQYF.

CDR3 protein: CASSYPDGLAGERNEQFF. In DNA, the CDR3 is TGTGCCAGCAGTTACCCCGACGGACTAGCGGGAGAACGAAATGAGCAGTTCTTC. The chain combines TRBV6-2 or TRBV6-3 with TRBJ2-1; the match to TRBD2 covers 13 bases. CDR1 MNHEY and CDR2 SVGEGT come from the germline V gene. The CDR3 has 18 amino acids. The V and J ends lost 2 bases and 7 bases, in that order; junction bases with no gene match: 11.

This chain uses TRBV3-1 (or the pseudogene TRBV3-2) with TRBJ1-2, with 7 bases aligning to TRBD1. CDR3 length equals 17 residues. Germline lookup yields CDR1 LGHDT and CDR2 YNNKEL (reference sequence). V lost 1 base, J lost 7 bases, and 15 bases stayed unmatched. CDR3 sequence reads: CASSQAAGRQGVGGYTF. The CDR3 coding sequence is TGTGCCAGCAGCCAAGCGGCTGGCCGGCAGGGGGTAGGTGGCTACACCTTC.